These 25 T cell receptor beta chains originate from one sample sequenced in a study of CD8 T cells in ankylosing spondylitis. Study-wide results and caveats: Seemingly distinctive of ankylosing spondylitis blood was a TCR beta motif formed by eight highly homologous variants.

A single record per CDR3 protein comes from TCRdb applying MiXCR to the 5' RACE reads. The table lists about 840,000 distinct CDR3 sequences, about 12% of them singletons. Antigens for these TCRs are unknown. The material sequenced was blood, either unsorted or a sorted T cell fraction (not recorded which). The receptors here all came from a male donor with ankylosing spondylitis.

This clonotype has more than one count but fewer than ten. The chain employs TRBV18 and TRBJ1-4; the D is unclear. V was pared by 6 bases and J by 8 bases, with 10 bases between. The V gene's germline CDR1 is KGHSH and CDR2 LQKENI. The CDR3 runs 12 residues. CDR3 region: CASSSNGEKLFF. CDR3 DNA: TGTGCCAGCTCTTCAAACGGCGAAAAACTGTTTTTT.

This clonotype was seen a handful of times. The chain links TRBV6-2 or TRBV6-3 to TRBJ2-1; D not certain. Germline values: CDR1 MNHEY, CDR2 SVGEGT. The CDR3 totals 14 residues. V lost 7 bases and J 2 bases, leaving 12 bases between the germline ends. The CDR3 DNA is TGTGCCAGCAAACTTGACGTTGCCTACAATGAGCAGTTCTTC. As protein: CASKLDVAYNEQFF.

The chain is built from TRBV30 and TRBJ2-2, with a tentative D call TRBD2 (5 bases). The germline CDR1 and CDR2 sequences are GTSNPN and SVGIG (reference sequence). The CDR3 loop spans 14 amino acids. Trimming cost V 3 bases and J 5 bases, with 13 bases left between them. This CDR3 is CAWSHNRGTGELFF. The CDR3, as DNA: TGTGCCTGGAGCCATAACCGGGGTACCGGGGAGCTGTTTTTT.

This clonotype has ten or more counts. The V and J genes are TRBV20-1 and TRBJ2-1; perhaps TRBD1 as D (5 bases). V lost 7 bases and J 2 bases, leaving 12 bases between the germline ends. The CDR3 consists of 13 residues. The germline V gene has CDR1 DFQATT and CDR2 SNEGSKA (reference sequence). DNA for the CDR3: TGCAGTGGCCAGGGAAGCCCCTACAATGAGCAGTTCTTC. Translated, it gives CSGQGSPYNEQFF.

A few counts support this clonotype. The chain carries TRBV5-1 and TRBJ2-7, with no clear D. The CDR3 spans 12 residues. Germline values: CDR1 SGHRS, CDR2 YFSETQ. Trimming cost V 7 bases and J 7 bases, with 15 bases left between them. In DNA, the CDR3 is TGCGCCAGCGGCGACTTGGCGTGGGAGCAGTACTTC. Translated: CASGDLAWEQYF.

The V call is TRBV9, the J call TRBJ2-7; 12 positions agree with TRBD1. V trimming: 0 bases; J trimming: 7 bases; junction bases outside the gene matches: 5. CDR1 and CDR2 (germline): SGDLS, YYNGEE. The CDR3 totals 15 residues. CDR3 bases: TGTGCCAGCAGCGTAGAGGGACAGGGGGCGAGGGAGCAGTACTTC. The encoded protein is CASSVEGQGAREQYF.

The chain uses TRBV27 and TRBJ1-3, with D hard to call. Germline V gives CDR1 MNHEY, CDR2 SMNVEV (reference sequence). Trimming left V 9 bases short and J 0 bases short, with 9 bases between. The CDR3 length is 13 residues. The CDR3 coding sequence is TGTGCCAGTCGCGGGTTCTCTGGAAACACCATATATTTT. Protein: CASRGFSGNTIYF.

The chain employs TRBV9 and TRBJ2-1; D ambiguous. V was clipped by 0 bases and J by 2 bases, with 15 bases between them. Germline-derived CDR1 and CDR2 are SGDLS and YYNGEE. This CDR3 spans 17 amino acids. The CDR3 here is CASSVDGPGSPYNEQFF. CDR3 DNA: TGTGCCAGCAGCGTAGATGGTCCGGGTAGCCCCTACAATGAGCAGTTCTTC.

The chain joins TRBV7-1 to TRBJ2-1; 10 nucleotides agree with TRBD1. TRBV7-1 belongs to the ORF category, with a function that is uncertain. The V gene end was trimmed by 3 bases and the J gene end by 3 bases; junction bases not matched to a gene: 29. This CDR3 contains 24 residues. This CDR3 is CASSSLPGQGLEGSGKAYYNEQFF. Written as DNA, the CDR3 is TGTGCCAGCAGCTCGTTACCGGGACAGGGGTTGGAAGGAAGCGGGAAGGCTTACTACAATGAGCAGTTCTTC.

This clonotype showed up many times. The rearrangement links TRBV29-1 to TRBJ1-1, with 7 bases that match TRBD1. Per germline, CDR1 SQVTM and CDR2 ANQGSEA. V shed 6 bases, J shed 2 bases, and the junction held 6 bases outside the gene matches. This CDR3 comprises 13 residues. Here the CDR3 reads CSVTGWENTEAFF. DNA of the CDR3: TGCAGCGTGACAGGGTGGGAAAACACTGAAGCTTTCTTT.

This clonotype was detected a few times. V and J are TRBV5-1 and TRBJ1-1; D not certain. This CDR3 has 13 amino acids. Germline V lookup: CDR1 SGHRS, CDR2 YFSETQ. Between the trimmed V and J ends, which lost 5 bases and 1 base, there was a span of 9 bases. CDR3 sequence: CASRMQANTEAFF. DNA for the CDR3: TGCGCCAGCAGAATGCAGGCGAACACTGAAGCTTTCTTT.

This clonotype was counted a few times. The chain carries TRBV5-6 and TRBJ2-7; possible D gene TRBD1, 6 bases. This CDR3 has 14 residues. The germline V gene has CDR1 SGHDT and CDR2 YYEEEE. V was shortened by 3 bases and J by 2 bases, with 12 bases between the two germline ends. CDR3 coding DNA: TGTGCCAGCAGCTCCTTAAGGACAGCCTACGAGCAGTACTTC. As protein: CASSSLRTAYEQYF.

This clonotype was seen a handful of times. The gene calls are TRBV6-5 and TRBJ2-7, with 11 bases aligning to TRBD1. Looked up from germline, CDR1 is MNHEY and CDR2 is SVGAGI. V was pared by 4 bases and J by 6 bases, with 5 bases of the junction left unmatched. The CDR3 covers 14 residues. CDR3 residues: CASSFRTGGSEQYF. The CDR3 DNA reads as TGTGCCAGCAGTTTCAGGACAGGGGGCAGCGAGCAGTACTTC.

The rearrangement links TRBV6-5 to TRBJ2-3; D might be TRBD2 (6 bases). Germline-derived CDR1 and CDR2 are MNHEY and SVGAGI. V dropped 4 bases and J dropped 2 bases, with 13 bases sitting between them. The CDR3 contains 15 residues. The CDR3 nucleotides read TGTGCCAGCAGTTCTAAGGGACTGACCACAGATACGCAGTATTTT. This encodes CASSSKGLTTDTQYF.

The genes are TRBV6-5 and TRBJ1-1, with D possibly matching TRBD1 (6 bases). Trimming stripped 0 bases from V and 6 bases from J, with 8 bases between. Germline CDR1 reads MNHEY; CDR2 reads SVGAGI. The CDR3 is made up of 13 amino acids. The CDR3 region has the DNA TGTGCCAGCAGTTACTCAGGGGGACCTGAAGCTTTCTTT. Amino acids: CASSYSGGPEAFF.

The genes are TRBV3-1 and TRBJ2-4; 7 bases are a match to TRBD1. CDR3 length: 14 residues. J gave up 6 bases and V 5 bases, and 7 bases lay outside the gene matches. Germline lookup yields CDR1 LGHDT and CDR2 YNNKEL (reference sequence). This CDR3 reads CASSIPGQANIQYF. CDR3 in DNA: TGTGCCAGCAGCATTCCAGGACAGGCAAACATTCAGTACTTC.

This clonotype was seen a handful of times. V usage is TRBV7-2 and J usage is TRBJ1-2; 7 nucleotides agree with TRBD1. CDR3 length: 14 amino acids. Germline trimming cut 3 bases from V and 6 bases from J; bases unmatched to any gene: 7. The germline V gene encodes CDR1 SGHTA and CDR2 FQGNSA. The CDR3 bases are TGTGCCAGCAGCTTCGTCAGGGGGTTCGATGGCTACACCTTC. It codes for CASSFVRGFDGYTF.

This clonotype was recorded a few times. This chain links TRBV27 with TRBJ2-1; 8 bases align to TRBD1. The V gene end was trimmed by 8 bases and the J gene end by 8 bases; junction bases not matched to a gene: 5. Germline V gene sequence: CDR1 MNHEY, CDR2 SMNVEV (reference sequence). The CDR3 has 12 residues. The CDR3 loop reads CASRTGLHEQFF. In DNA, the CDR3 is TGTGCCAGCCGGACAGGGTTGCATGAGCAGTTCTTC.

In its sample, this clonotype was seen a few times. The V and J genes are TRBV20-1 and TRBJ2-4, with D hard to call. V shed 0 bases and J shed 6 bases, with 9 bases lying between them. From germline, CDR1 is DFQATT and CDR2 SNEGSKA (reference sequence). The CDR3 runs 13 residues. For the CDR3, the DNA is TGCAGTGCTAGAGATCGTTGGAGAAACATTCAGTACTTC. It codes for CSARDRWRNIQYF.

This clonotype showed up many times. J is TRBJ2-3 and V is TRBV29-1; D is uncertain. Germline-derived CDR1 and CDR2 are SQVTM and ANQGSEA. The CDR3 sequence is 12 residues long. V lost 8 bases, J lost 3 bases, and 12 bases lay in between. CDR3 residues: CSLFSGTDTQYF. CDR3 DNA: TGCAGCCTATTCAGTGGGACAGATACGCAGTATTTT.

The table lists this clonotype with a few counts. The chain combines TRBV6-5 with TRBJ2-2, with D perhaps matching TRBD2 (6 bases). CDR3 length: 16 amino acids. V lost 3 bases, J lost 6 bases, and 17 bases lay in between. Germline V gene sequence: CDR1 MNHEY, CDR2 SVGAGI. The CDR3 loop reads CASSYLQGGWAGELFF. CDR3 bases: TGTGCCAGCAGTTATTTGCAGGGAGGATGGGCCGGGGAGCTGTTTTTT.

This clonotype was recorded a few times. The chain joins TRBV6-1 to TRBJ1-5; 8 bases are a match to TRBD1. CDR1 MNHNS and CDR2 SASEGT come from the germline V gene. The CDR3 is made up of 14 amino acids. Losses at the gene ends were 6 bases for V and 7 bases for J; bases not matched to a gene: 8. CDR3 nucleotide sequence: TGTGCCAGCAGCCTGTACAGGGGGGACCAGCCCCAGCATTTT. The encoded protein is CASSLYRGDQPQHF.

This clonotype was recorded a few times. The chain is built from TRBV6-2 or TRBV6-3 and TRBJ2-7; TRBD2 is a possible D gene (5 bases). Germline CDR1 reads MNHEY; CDR2 reads SVGEGT. Trimming stripped 3 bases from V and 3 bases from J, with 15 bases between. The CDR3 sequence is 15 residues long. The CDR3 sequence: CASSYRPGENYEQYF. The DNA of the CDR3 is TGTGCCAGCAGTTATCGTCCCGGGGAGAACTACGAGCAGTACTTC.

This clonotype turned up a few times. This chain connects TRBV5-1 to TRBJ2-7; 12 nucleotides line up with TRBD2. The junction had 4 bases not matched to a gene; V was cut back by 1 base and J by 5 bases. The CDR3 totals 15 residues. Germline V gene data show CDR1 as SGHRS and CDR2 as YFSETQ. CDR3 amino acids: CASSLWLAGGDEQYF. The CDR3 region has the DNA TGCGCCAGCAGCTTGTGGCTAGCGGGAGGGGACGAGCAGTACTTC.

The rearrangement uses TRBV20-1 and TRBJ1-1; D is unclear. The CDR3 sequence is 13 residues long. V was shortened by 4 bases and J by 0 bases, with 9 bases between the two germline ends. Germline V gives CDR1 DFQATT, CDR2 SNEGSKA (reference sequence). The CDR3 nucleotides read TGCAGTGCTATTTCTAGGATGAACACTGAAGCTTTCTTT. Protein sequence: CSAISRMNTEAFF.